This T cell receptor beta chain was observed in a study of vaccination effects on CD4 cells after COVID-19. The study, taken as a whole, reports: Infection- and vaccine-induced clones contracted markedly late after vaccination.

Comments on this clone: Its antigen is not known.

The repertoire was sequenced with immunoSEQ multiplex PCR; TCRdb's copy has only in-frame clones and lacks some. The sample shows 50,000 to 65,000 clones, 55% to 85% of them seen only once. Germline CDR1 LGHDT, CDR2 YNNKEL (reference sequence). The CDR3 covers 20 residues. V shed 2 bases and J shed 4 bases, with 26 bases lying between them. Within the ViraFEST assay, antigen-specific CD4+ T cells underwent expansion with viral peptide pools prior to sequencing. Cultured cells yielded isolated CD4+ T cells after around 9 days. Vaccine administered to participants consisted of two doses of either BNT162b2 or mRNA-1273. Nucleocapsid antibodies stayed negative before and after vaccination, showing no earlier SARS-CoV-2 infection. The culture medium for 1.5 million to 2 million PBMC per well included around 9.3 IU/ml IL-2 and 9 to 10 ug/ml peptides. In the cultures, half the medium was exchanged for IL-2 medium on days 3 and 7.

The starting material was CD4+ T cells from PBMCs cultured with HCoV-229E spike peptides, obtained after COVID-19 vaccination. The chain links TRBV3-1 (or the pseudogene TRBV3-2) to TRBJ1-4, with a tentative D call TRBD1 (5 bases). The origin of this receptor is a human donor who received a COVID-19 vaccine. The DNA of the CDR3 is TGTGCCAGCAGCCAAAGTTGGGGGGAAGCCAAGGTAGGCCTTAATGAAAAACTGTTTTTT. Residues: CASSQSWGEAKVGLNEKLFF.